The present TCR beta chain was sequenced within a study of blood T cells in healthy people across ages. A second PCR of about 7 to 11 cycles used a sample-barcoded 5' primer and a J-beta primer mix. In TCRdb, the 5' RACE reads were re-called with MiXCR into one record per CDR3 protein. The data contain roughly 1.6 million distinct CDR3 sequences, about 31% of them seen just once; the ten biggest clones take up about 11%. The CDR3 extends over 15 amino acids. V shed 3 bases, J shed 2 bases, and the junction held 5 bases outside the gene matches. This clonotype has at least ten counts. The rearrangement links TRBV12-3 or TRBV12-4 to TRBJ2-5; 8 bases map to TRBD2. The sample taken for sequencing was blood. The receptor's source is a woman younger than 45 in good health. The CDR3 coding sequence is TGTGCCAGCAGTTTCTTTTCTAGCGGGCAAGAGACCCAGTACTTC. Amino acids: CASSFFSSGQETQYF.